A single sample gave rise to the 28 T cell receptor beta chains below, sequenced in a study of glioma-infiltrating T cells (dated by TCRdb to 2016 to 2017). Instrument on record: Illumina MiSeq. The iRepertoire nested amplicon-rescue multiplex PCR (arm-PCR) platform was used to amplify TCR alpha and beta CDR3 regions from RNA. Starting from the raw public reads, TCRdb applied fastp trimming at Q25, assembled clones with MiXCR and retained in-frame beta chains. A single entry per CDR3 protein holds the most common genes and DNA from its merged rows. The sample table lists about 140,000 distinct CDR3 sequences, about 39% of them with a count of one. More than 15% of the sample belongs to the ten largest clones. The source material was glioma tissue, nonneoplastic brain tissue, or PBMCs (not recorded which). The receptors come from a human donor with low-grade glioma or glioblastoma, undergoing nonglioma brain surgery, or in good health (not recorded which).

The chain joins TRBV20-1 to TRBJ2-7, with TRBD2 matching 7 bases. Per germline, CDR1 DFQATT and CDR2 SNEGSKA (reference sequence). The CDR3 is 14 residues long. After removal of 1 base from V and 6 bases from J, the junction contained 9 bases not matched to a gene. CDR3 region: CSARVVRDYFEQYF. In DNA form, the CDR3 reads TGCAGTGCTAGAGTCGTCAGGGACTACTTCGAGCAGTACTTC.

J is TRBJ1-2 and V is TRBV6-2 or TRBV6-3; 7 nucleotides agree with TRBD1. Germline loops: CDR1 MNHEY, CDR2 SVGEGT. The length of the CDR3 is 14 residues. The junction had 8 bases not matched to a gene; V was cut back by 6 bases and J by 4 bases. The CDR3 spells CASRTGVIIYGYTF. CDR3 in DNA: TGTGCCAGCAGAACAGGGGTTATAATCTATGGCTACACCTTC.

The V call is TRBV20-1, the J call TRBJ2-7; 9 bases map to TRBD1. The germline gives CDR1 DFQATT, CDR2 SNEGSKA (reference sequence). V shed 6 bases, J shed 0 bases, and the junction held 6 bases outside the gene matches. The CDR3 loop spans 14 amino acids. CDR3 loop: CSASGTGNSYEQYF. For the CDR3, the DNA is TGCAGTGCGAGCGGGACAGGGAACTCCTACGAGCAGTACTTC.

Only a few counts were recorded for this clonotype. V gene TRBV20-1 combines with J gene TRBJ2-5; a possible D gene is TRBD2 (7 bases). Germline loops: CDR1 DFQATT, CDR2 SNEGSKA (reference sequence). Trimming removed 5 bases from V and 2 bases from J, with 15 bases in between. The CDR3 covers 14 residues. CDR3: CSAGGEGEQETQYF. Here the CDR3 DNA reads TGCAGTGCTGGAGGGGAGGGGGAACAAGAGACCCAGTACTTC.

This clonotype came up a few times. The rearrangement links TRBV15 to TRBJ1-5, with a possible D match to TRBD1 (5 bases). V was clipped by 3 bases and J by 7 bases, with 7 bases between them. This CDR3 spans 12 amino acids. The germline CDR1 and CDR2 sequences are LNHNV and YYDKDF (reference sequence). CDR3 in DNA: TGTGCCACCAGCAGGAGACAGCAGCCCCAGCATTTT. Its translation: CATSRRQQPQHF.

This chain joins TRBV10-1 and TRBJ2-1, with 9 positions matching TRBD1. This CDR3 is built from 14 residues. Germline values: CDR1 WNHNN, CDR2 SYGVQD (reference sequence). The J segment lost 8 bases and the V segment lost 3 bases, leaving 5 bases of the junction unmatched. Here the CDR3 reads CASSDGTGSYEQFF. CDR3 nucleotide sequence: TGCGCCAGCAGTGACGGGACAGGGTCCTATGAGCAGTTCTTC.

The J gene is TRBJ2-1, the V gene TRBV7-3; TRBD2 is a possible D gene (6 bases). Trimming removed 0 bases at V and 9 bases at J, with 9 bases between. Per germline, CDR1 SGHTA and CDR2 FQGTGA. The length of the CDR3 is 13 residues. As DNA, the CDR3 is TGTGCCAGCAGCTTAACAAGGGACTTTGAGCAGTTCTTC. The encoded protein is CASSLTRDFEQFF.

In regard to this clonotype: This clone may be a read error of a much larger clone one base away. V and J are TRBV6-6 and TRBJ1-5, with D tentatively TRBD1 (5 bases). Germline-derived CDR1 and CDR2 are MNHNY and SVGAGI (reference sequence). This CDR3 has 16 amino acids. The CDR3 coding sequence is TGTGCCAGAAGTTACTCGGGCAGGGCGGGCAATCAGCCCCAGCATTTT. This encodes CARSYSGRAGNQPQHF.

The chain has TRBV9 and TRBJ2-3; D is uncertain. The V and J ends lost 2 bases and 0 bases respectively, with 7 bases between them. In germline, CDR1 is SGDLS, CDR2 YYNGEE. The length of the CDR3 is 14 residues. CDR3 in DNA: TGTGCCAGCAGCGTCTGGGTCAGCACAGATACGCAGTATTTT. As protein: CASSVWVSTDTQYF.

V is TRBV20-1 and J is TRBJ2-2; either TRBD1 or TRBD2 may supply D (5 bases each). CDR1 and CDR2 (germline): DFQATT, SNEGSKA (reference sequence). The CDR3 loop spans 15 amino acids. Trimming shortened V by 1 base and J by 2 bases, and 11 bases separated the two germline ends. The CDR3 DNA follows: TGCAGTGCTAGAGGGGGGACCAGTAACACCGGGGAGCTGTTTTTT. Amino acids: CSARGGTSNTGELFF.

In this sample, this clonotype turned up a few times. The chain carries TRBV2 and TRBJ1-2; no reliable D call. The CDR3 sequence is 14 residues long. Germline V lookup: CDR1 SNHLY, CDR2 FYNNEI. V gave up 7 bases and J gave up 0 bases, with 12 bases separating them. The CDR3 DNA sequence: TGTGCCAGCACCGGCCTGTCATCTAACTATGGCTACACCTTC. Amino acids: CASTGLSSNYGYTF.

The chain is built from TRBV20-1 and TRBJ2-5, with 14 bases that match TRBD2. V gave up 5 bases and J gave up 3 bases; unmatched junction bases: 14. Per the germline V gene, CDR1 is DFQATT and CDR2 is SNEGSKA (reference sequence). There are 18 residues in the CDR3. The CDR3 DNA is TGCAGTGCTCTAACCCGTTGGACTAGCGGGAGGCAGGAAGAGACCCAGTACTTC. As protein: CSALTRWTSGRQEETQYF.

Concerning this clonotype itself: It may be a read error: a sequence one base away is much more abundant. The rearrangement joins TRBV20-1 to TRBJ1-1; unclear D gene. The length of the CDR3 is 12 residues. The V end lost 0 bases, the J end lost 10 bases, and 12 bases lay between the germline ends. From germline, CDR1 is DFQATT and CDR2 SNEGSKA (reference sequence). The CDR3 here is CSAREREGRAFF. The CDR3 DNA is TGCAGTGCTAGAGAAAGGGAAGGGAGAGCTTTCTTT.

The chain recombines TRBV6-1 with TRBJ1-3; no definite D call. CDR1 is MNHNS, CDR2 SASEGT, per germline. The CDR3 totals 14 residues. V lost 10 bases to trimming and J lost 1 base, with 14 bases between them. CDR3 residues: CATTRPGSGNTIYF. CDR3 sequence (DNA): TGTGCCACCACTCGGCCGGGGTCTGGAAACACCATATATTTT.

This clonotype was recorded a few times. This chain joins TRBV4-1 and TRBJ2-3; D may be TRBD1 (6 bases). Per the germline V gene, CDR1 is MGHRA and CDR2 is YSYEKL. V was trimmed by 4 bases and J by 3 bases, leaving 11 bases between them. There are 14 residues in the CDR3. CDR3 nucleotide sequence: TGCGCCAGCAGCCTCCACAGGGTTACAGATACGCAGTATTTT. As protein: CASSLHRVTDTQYF.

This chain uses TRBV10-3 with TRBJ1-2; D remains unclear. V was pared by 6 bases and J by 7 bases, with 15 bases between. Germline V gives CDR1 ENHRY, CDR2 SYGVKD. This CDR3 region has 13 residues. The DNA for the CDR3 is TGTGCCATCAGCATTGAATCGCGCGGTGGCTACACCTTC. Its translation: CAISIESRGGYTF.

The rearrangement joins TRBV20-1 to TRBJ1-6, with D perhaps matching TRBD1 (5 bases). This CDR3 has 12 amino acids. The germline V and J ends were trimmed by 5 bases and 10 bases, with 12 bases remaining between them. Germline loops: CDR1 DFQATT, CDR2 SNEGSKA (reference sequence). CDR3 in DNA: TGCAGTGCTCCGGGGCCGGGGTCACCCCTCCACTTT. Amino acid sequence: CSAPGPGSPLHF.

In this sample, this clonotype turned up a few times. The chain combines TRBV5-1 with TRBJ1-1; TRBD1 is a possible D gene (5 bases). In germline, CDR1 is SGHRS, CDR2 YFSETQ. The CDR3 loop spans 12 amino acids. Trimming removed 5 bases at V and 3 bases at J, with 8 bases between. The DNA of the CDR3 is TGCGCCAGCAGTCCAGGGTACACTGAAGCTTTCTTT. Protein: CASSPGYTEAFF.

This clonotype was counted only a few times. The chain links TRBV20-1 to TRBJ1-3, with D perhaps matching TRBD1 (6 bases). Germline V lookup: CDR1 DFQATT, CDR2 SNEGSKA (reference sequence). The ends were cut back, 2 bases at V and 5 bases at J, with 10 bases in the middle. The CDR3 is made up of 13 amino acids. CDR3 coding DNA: TGCAGTGCTAGATCGGGACAAAGAAACACCATATATTTT. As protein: CSARSGQRNTIYF.

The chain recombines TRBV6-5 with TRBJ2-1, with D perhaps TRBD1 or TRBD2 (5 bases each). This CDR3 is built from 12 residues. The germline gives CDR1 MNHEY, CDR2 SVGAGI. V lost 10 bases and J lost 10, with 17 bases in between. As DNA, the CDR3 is TGTGCCACCGGGGCCTCCACCTACGAGCAGTTCTTC. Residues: CATGASTYEQFF.

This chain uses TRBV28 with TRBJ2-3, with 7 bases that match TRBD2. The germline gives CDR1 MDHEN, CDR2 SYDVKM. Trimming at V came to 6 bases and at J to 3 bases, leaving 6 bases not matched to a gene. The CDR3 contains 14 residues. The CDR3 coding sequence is TGTGCCAGCAGCTTGTACGGGGGGACAGATACGCAGTATTTT. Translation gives CASSLYGGTDTQYF.

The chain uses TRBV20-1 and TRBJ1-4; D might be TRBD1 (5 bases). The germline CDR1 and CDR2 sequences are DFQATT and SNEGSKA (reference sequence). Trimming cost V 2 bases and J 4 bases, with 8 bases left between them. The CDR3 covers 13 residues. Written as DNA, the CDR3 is TGCAGTGCTAGACGGGGGAGTAATGAAAAACTGTTTTTT. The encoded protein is CSARRGSNEKLFF.

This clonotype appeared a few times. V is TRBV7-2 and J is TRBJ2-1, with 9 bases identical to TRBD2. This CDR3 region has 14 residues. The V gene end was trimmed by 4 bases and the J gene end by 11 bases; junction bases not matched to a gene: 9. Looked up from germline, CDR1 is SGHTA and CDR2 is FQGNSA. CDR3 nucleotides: TGTGCCAGCAGCTCGGTGGGTAGCGGGGGCAAGCAGTTCTTC. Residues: CASSSVGSGGKQFF. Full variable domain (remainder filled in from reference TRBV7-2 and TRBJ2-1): GAGVSQSPSNKVTEKGKDVELRCDPISGHTALYWYRQSLGQGLEFLIYFQGNSAPDKSGLPSDRFSAERTGGSVSTLTIQRTQQEDSAVYLCASSSVGSGGKQFFGPGTRLTVL.

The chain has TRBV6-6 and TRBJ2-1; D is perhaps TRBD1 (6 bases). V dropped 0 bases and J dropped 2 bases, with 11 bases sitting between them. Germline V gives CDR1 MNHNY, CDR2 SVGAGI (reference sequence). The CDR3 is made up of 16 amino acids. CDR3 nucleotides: TGTGCCAGCAGTTACTCCCCAGGGGCTCCCTACAATGAGCAGTTCTTC. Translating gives CASSYSPGAPYNEQFF.

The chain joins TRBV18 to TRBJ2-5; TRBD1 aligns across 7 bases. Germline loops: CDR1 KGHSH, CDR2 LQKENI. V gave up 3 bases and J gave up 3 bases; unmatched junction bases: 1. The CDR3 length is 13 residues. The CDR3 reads CASSPTGKETQYF. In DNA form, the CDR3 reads TGTGCCAGCTCACCGACAGGGAAAGAGACCCAGTACTTC.

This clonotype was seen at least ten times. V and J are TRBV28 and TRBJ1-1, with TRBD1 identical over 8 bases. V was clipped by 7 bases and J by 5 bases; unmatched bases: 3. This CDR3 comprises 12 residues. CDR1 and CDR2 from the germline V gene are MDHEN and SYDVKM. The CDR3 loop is CASKTGVTEAFF. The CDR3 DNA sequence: TGTGCCAGCAAGACAGGGGTGACTGAAGCTTTCTTT.

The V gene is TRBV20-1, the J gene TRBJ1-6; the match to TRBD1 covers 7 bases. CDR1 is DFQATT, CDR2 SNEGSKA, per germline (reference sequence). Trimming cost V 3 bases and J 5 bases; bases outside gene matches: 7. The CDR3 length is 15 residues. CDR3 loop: CSASVRGFDNSPLHF. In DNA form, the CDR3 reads TGCAGTGCTAGTGTCAGGGGGTTTGATAATTCACCCCTCCACTTT.

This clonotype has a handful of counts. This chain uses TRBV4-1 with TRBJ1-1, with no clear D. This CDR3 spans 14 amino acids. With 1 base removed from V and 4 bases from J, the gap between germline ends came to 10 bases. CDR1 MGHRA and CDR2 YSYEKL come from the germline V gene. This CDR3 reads CASSQVGMGTEAFF. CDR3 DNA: TGCGCCAGCAGCCAAGTAGGGATGGGCACTGAAGCTTTCTTT.